This TCR beta chain was sequenced in a study of T-cell reconstitution after alpha-beta-depleted transplantation in children. With V trimmed by 0 bases and J by 6 bases, 7 bases remained unmatched. The CDR3 length is 16 residues. CDR1 is SGHRS and CDR2 is YFSETQ in the germline V gene. The sample holds a few counts of this clonotype. Unique molecular identifiers featured in how the TCRbeta library was prepared. MiXCR, run by TCRdb on the PCR reads, gives a single entry per CDR3 protein. The sample yields about 540,000 distinct CDR3 sequences, roughly 18% seen once. This receptor was taken from a human donor who donated a stem cell graft to a child with acute lymphoblastic leukemia. Sequenced here: PBMCs from the stem cell graft donor, sampled from the stem cell graft. The V and J genes are TRBV5-1 and TRBJ2-1; 9 nucleotides line up with TRBD1. The CDR3 DNA follows: TGCGCCAGCAGCTTGGTTGCCGGGACAGGGCGCAATGAGCAGTTCTTC. As protein: CASSLVAGTGRNEQFF.